A single sample gave rise to the 25 T cell receptor beta chains below, sequenced in a study of OX40 agonist ivuxolimab in advanced cancers. Repertoires were generated with immunoSEQ multiplex PCR, while TCRdb's copy carries only in-frame clones and drops some. This sample has over 70,000 clones, with more than 75% found just once. Sequencing was performed on CD4+ or CD8+ T cells sorted from blood, taken in a trial of the OX40 agonist ivuxolimab. The origin of the receptors is an adult with an advanced solid tumor such as melanoma, head and neck, liver or kidney cancer.

This chain links TRBV28 with TRBJ2-7; D is unresolved. V dropped 5 bases and J dropped 2 bases, with 10 bases sitting between them. The CDR3 is 13 amino acids. CDR1 is MDHEN and CDR2 is SYDVKM in the germline V gene. The CDR3 reads CASSRAGTYEQYF. In nucleotides, the CDR3 is TGTGCCAGCAGTAGGGCTGGGACCTACGAGCAGTACTTC.

The gene calls are TRBV7-2 and TRBJ2-7, with 14 bases matching TRBD2. CDR1 is SGHTA, CDR2 FQGNSA, per germline. V lost 0 bases and J lost 5; bases outside the gene matches: 0. The CDR3 runs 15 residues. The CDR3 spells CASSLAGLAGDEQYF. CDR3 coding DNA: TGTGCCAGCAGCTTAGCGGGACTAGCGGGAGACGAGCAGTACTTC.

This chain connects TRBV10-2 to TRBJ2-7; D might be TRBD1 (5 bases). The J call may be mistaken, given a closer DNA end match to TRBJ2-1. Germline CDR1 WSHSY, CDR2 SAAADI. There are 15 residues in the CDR3. CDR3 protein: CASSGTLQVHNEQFF. The CDR3 DNA sequence: TGCGCCAGCAGTGGGACCCTACAGGTACACAATGAGCAGTTCTTC.

This rearrangement joins TRBV6-5 to TRBJ2-6; a possible D gene is TRBD2 (5 bases). The CDR3 has 15 residues. V dropped 7 bases and J dropped 2 bases, with 12 bases sitting between them. CDR1 MNHEY and CDR2 SVGAGI come from the germline V gene. CDR3 nucleotide sequence: TGTGCCAGCACCAGCGGAGAGGCTGGGGCCAACGTCCTGACTTTC. It yields the protein CASTSGEAGANVLTF.

The gene calls are TRBV18 and TRBJ1-2, with TRBD1 matching over 10 bases. The CDR3 sequence is 15 residues long. V shed 3 bases, J shed 2 bases, and the junction held 3 bases outside the gene matches. The germline V gene encodes CDR1 KGHSH and CDR2 LQKENI. The CDR3 nucleotides read TGTGCCAGCTCACCCGGGGGACAGGGGAACTATGGCTACACCTTC. This codes for CASSPGGQGNYGYTF.

The rearrangement uses TRBV12-1 and TRBJ2-3; TRBD2, the table's D call, was not compared with the DNA. TRBV12-1 is described as a pseudogene. The CDR3 runs 14 residues. Here the CDR3 reads CASGLAASTDTQYF. For the CDR3, the DNA is TGTGCCAGCGGTCTAGCGGCGAGCACAGATACGCAGTATTTT.

In its sample, this clone was seen once. The rearrangement joins TRBV21-1 to TRBJ2-4; TRBD1 reflects the table's D call only, with no check against the DNA. TRBV21-1 is assigned pseudogene status. This CDR3 has 18 amino acids. The CDR3 loop reads CASSKIWDRGAPKNIQYF. CDR3 DNA: TGTGCCAGCAGCAAAATATGGGACAGGGGCGCACCCAAAAACATTCAGTACTTC.

This sequence joins TRBV18 and TRBJ2-7; D ambiguous. Germline-derived CDR1 and CDR2 are KGHSH and LQKENI. The CDR3 sequence is 13 residues long. The V gene lost 6 bases and the J gene lost 6 bases, with 15 bases spanning the gap. CDR3 in DNA: TGTGCCAGCTCCCCGGTTTTGGACGGCGAGCAGTACTTC. Translated, it gives CASSPVLDGEQYF. The full variable domain, completed using reference TRBV18 and TRBJ2-7, is NAGVMQNPRHLVRRRGQEARLRCSPMKGHSHVYWYRQLPEEGLKFMVYLQKENIIDESGMPKERFSAEFPKEGPSILRIQQVVRGDSAAYFCASSPVLDGEQYFGPGTRLTVT.

This rearrangement joins TRBV25-1 to TRBJ2-3, with D unclear. Per germline, CDR1 MGHDK and CDR2 SYGVNS. V was clipped by 4 bases and J by 8 bases, with 13 bases between them. This CDR3 spans 13 amino acids. Here the CDR3 reads CASSGSPLGTQYF. The DNA for the CDR3 is TGTGCCAGCAGTGGATCCCCCCTTGGTACGCAGTATTTT.

The V call is TRBV28, the J call TRBJ2-7; no reliable D call. This CDR3 is 12 amino acids long. V was clipped by 7 bases and J by 3 bases, with 10 bases between them. From germline, CDR1 is MDHEN and CDR2 SYDVKM. CDR3 nucleotides: TGTGCCAGCACCGGGTCTTTCTACGAGCAGTACTTC. This sequence encodes CASTGSFYEQYF.

This clone appeared a few times. At one end, the junction sequence differs from germline, possibly due to a read error. This chain links TRBV29-1 with TRBJ1-5; D perhaps matches TRBD1 (5 bases). The germline V gene has CDR1 SQVTM and CDR2 ANQGSEA. The CDR3 spans 11 residues. The CDR3 nucleotides read TGCAGCGCAGGGACCGAGAGTGCCCTTTCGTTT. Translating gives CSAGTESALSF.

In this sample, this clone turned up once. This chain joins TRBV4-1 and TRBJ1-4; TRBD1 is a possible D gene (5 bases). Germline CDR1 and CDR2: MGHRA and YSYEKL. V shed 2 bases and J shed 7 bases, with 20 bases lying between them. This CDR3 region has 17 residues. The chain's CDR3 is CASSQSPRAGGGEKLFF. DNA for the CDR3: TGCGCCAGCAGCCAATCCCCTCGCGCTGGGGGTGGTGAAAAACTGTTTTTT.

The V and J genes are TRBV5-1 and TRBJ2-7, with D tentatively TRBD1 or TRBD2 (5 bases each). The CDR3 sequence is 15 residues long. Germline-derived CDR1 and CDR2 are SGHRS and YFSETQ. Trimming shortened V by 4 bases and J by 3 bases, and 17 bases separated the two germline ends. The CDR3 DNA reads as TGCGCCAGCAGCCGGGACGGCAACTCGCGCTACGAGCAGTACTTC. Translation: CASSRDGNSRYEQYF.

J is TRBJ2-2 and V is TRBV28; possible D gene TRBD1, 6 bases. Trimming took off 7 bases at V and 5 bases at J, with 17 bases between the two ends. The CDR3 contains 15 residues. Germline loops: CDR1 MDHEN, CDR2 SYDVKM. CDR3 sequence reads: CASNPPTGRTGELFF. In nucleotides, the CDR3 is TGTGCCAGCAACCCCCCCACAGGGCGGACCGGGGAGCTGTTTTTT.

The rearrangement uses TRBV5-4 and TRBJ2-7; 10 nucleotides line up with TRBD2. V was clipped by 0 bases and J by 5 bases; unmatched bases: 5. This CDR3 is 15 amino acids long. Germline loops: CDR1 SGHNT, CDR2 YYREEE (reference sequence). CDR3 sequence reads: CASSLELAGTHEQYF. In nucleotides, the CDR3 is TGTGCCAGCAGCTTGGAACTAGCGGGAACCCACGAGCAGTACTTC.

The count of this clone is one. J is TRBJ1-3 and V is TRBV5-1; TRBD1 matches at 8 bases. Germline CDR1 SGHRS, CDR2 YFSETQ. This CDR3 has 18 amino acids. V lost 1 base to trimming and J lost 1 base; unmatched junction nucleotides: 10. CDR3: CASSLMARGPISGNTIYF. As DNA, the CDR3 is TGCGCCAGCAGCTTGATGGCCAGGGGGCCAATTTCTGGAAACACCATATATTTT. Full variable domain (missing parts from reference TRBV5-1 and TRBJ1-3): KAGVTQTPRYLIKTRGQQVTLSCSPISGHRSVSWYQQTPGQGLQFLFEYFSETQRNKGNFPGRFSGRQFSNSRSEMNVSTLELGDSALYLCASSLMARGPISGNTIYFGEGSWLTVV.

This clone has only a few counts. The V call is TRBV15, the J call TRBJ1-2; the D is unclear. V was cut by 0 bases and J by 0 bases, with 11 bases left in between. Germline V lookup: CDR1 LNHNV, CDR2 YYDKDF (reference sequence). The CDR3 consists of 16 residues. This chain's CDR3 is CATSRDQWATNYGYTF. CDR3 nucleotide sequence: TGTGCCACCAGCAGAGATCAGTGGGCCACTAACTATGGCTACACCTTC.

This chain connects TRBV4-2 to TRBJ1-4; 9 bases are a match to TRBD1. This CDR3 is built from 17 residues. The J segment lost 6 bases and the V segment lost 2 bases, leaving 10 bases of the junction unmatched. Germline assignment: CDR1 LGHNA and CDR2 YNFKEQ. CDR3: CASSQRVWGDRDEKLFF. CDR3 bases: TGTGCCAGCAGCCAAAGGGTTTGGGGGGACAGGGATGAAAAACTGTTTTTT.

The chain joins TRBV11-2 to TRBJ2-7; 7 bases are shared with TRBD1. Germline V lookup: CDR1 SGHAT, CDR2 FQNNGV. CDR3 length: 16 residues. V was clipped by 5 bases and J by 4 bases; unmatched bases: 14. The CDR3 protein is CASSNKDRPATYEQYF. CDR3 nucleotide sequence: TGTGCCAGCAGCAACAAGGACAGGCCCGCAACGTACGAGCAGTACTTC.

The V gene is TRBV9, the J gene TRBJ2-5; D is perhaps TRBD1 or TRBD2 (5 bases each). Germline-derived CDR1 and CDR2 are SGDLS and YYNGEE. The length of the CDR3 is 15 residues. Trimming cost V 4 bases and J 2 bases, with 15 bases left between them. The CDR3 region has the DNA TGTGCCAGCAGCATTTCCGGGACCACACAAGAGACCCAGTACTTC. Translating it yields CASSISGTTQETQYF.

The J gene is TRBJ1-4, the V gene TRBV27, with D possibly being TRBD1 (5 bases). CDR1 is MNHEY, CDR2 SMNVEV, per germline (reference sequence). The V end lost 5 bases, the J end lost 4 bases, and 17 bases lay between the germline ends. The CDR3 has 16 residues. The CDR3 spells CASSPRPPGSNEKLFF. For the CDR3, the DNA is TGTGCCAGCAGTCCCAGACCGCCAGGGAGTAATGAAAAACTGTTTTTT.

The chain recombines TRBV6-5 with TRBJ2-3; 11 bases match TRBD2. The CDR3 has 16 residues. Trimming took 2 bases from V and 2 from J; bases not matched to a gene: 3. Germline V gene sequence: CDR1 MNHEY, CDR2 SVGAGI. The CDR3 sequence is CASSYGTSGYTDTQYF. The CDR3 nucleotides are TGTGCCAGCAGTTACGGGACTAGCGGATACACAGATACGCAGTATTTT.

The chain has TRBV5-4 and TRBJ1-1; 9 bases map to TRBD1. J gave up 9 bases and V 1 base, and 7 bases lay outside the gene matches. This CDR3 contains 14 residues. Germline CDR1 reads SGHNT; CDR2 reads YYREEE (reference sequence). The CDR3 spells CASSLPGTGNKAFF. The CDR3 coding sequence is TGTGCCAGCAGCTTGCCGGGGACAGGGAACAAAGCTTTCTTT.

The chain joins TRBV6-5 to TRBJ2-3, with 8 bases lining up with TRBD2. The CDR3 totals 14 residues. With V trimmed by 6 bases and J by 2 bases, 4 bases remained unmatched. Germline values: CDR1 MNHEY, CDR2 SVGAGI. The CDR3 loop reads CASSPLAVTDTQYF. For the CDR3, the DNA is TGTGCCAGCAGCCCACTAGCGGTCACAGATACGCAGTATTTT.

This sequence joins TRBV25-1 and TRBJ2-1; 9 bases are shared with TRBD2. CDR1 is MGHDK and CDR2 is SYGVNS in the germline V gene. This CDR3 is built from 16 residues. Trimming removed 6 bases from V and 7 bases from J; junction bases left unmatched: 13. CDR3 region: CASSRAGGPLSNEQFF. In DNA form, the CDR3 reads TGTGCCAGCAGCCGGGCGGGAGGGCCCTTGTCGAATGAGCAGTTCTTC.